This TCR beta chain appears in the sequencing data of a study of vaccination and CD4 T cells after COVID-19 (dated by TCRdb to between 2021 and 2023). Background on the whole study: Every convalescent patient had a positive nasal swab PCR test for SARS-CoV-2, with mild disease in nine or ten patients and severe disease in one. In the convalescent cohort there were six males and four females, among whom were two Hispanic individuals, seven Caucasians, two Asians and one multiracial person. Two doses of either the Pfizer-BioNTech BNT162b2 vaccine (n=8) or the Moderna mRNA-1273 vaccine (n=2) were administered to participants. Post-COVID blood samples from convalescent patients were collected a median of roughly 100 days after diagnosis, with a range of 35 to 161 days. Post-vaccine blood samples were taken a median of roughly 72 days after the second vaccine dose, with a range of roughly 14 to 250 days. For stimulating the cultures, overlapping spike peptide pools were used, derived from SARS-CoV-2 as well as from the common cold coronaviruses HCoV-NL63, HCoV-OC43 and HCoV-229E. Control cultures received a CEFX viral epitope pool as the positive control, an HIV-1 Nef peptide pool as the negative control, or no peptide. In roughly nine COVID-19 convalescent patients and a handful of infection-naive healthy vaccine recipients, the spike-specific CD4+ TCR repertoire before mRNA vaccination was compared with the repertoire after mRNA vaccination.

CDR1 MNHEY and CDR2 SMNVEV are derived from the germline V gene (reference sequence). The CDR3 covers 16 residues, taking in both the cysteine and the phenylalanine. Kept here is only the CDR3 DNA, which spans 48 bases and is read in frame from base 1. Relative to germline, V is missing 5 bases and J is missing 0 bases, with 10 bases of the junction outside any gene match. The treatment or condition label, as the study defines it: approximately 9-day PBMC culture with coronavirus spike peptide pools or control peptides (ViraFEST assay). The ViraFEST assay was used in the study, in which antigen-specific T cells were expanded with peptide pools and expanded clonotypes were subsequently identified by TCR sequencing. The convalescent patients' positive SARS-CoV-2 PCR tests fell between March and December 2020, which was before the Alpha, Beta and Delta variants emerged in the United States. PBMCs were cultured at 1.5 million to 2 million per well in IMDM supplemented with roughly 5.2% human AB serum and 8.5 to 10 IU/ml IL-2, with 9.5 to 10 ug/ml peptide pools added. On days 3 and 7, half of the culture medium was replaced with fresh IL-2-containing medium. CD4+ T cells were isolated after approximately 10 days of culture through negative selection using the EasySep CD4+ T cell isolation kit. Ficoll-Paque Plus gradient centrifugation was used to isolate PBMCs from whole blood, and the isolated PBMCs were then either used fresh or cryopreserved at -140C. Culture conditions were generally each tested in triplicate wells.

A note on this clonotype: What this receptor recognizes is not known. Base quality data are lacking; no much larger clone is found one base away.

Library preparation used PCR. DNA from cultured CD4+ T cells underwent TCR sequencing with the Oncomine TCR Beta short-read assay at the Johns Hopkins FTIC core. The QIAamp micro DNA kit was used to extract genomic DNA from the cultured CD4+ T cells. The Oncomine TCR Beta libraries from cultured CD4+ T cells were pooled using unique dual indexes and then sequenced on an Illumina iSeq 100. In the original analysis: Non-productive sequences were removed, and CDR3s that did not start with C, did not end with F or W, or were shorter than 7 amino acids were discarded. Antigen-specific clonotypes were identified using the MANAFEST web application through comparison of peptide-stimulated wells with reference and other culture wells. For a clone to be called positive, the clone needed an FDR below 0.05, an odds ratio above 5, and a productive frequency above 0.1% in at least two of three replicate wells. Clonotypes that were significantly expanded in both SARS-CoV-2 spike wells and at least one common cold coronavirus spike condition were defined as cross-reactive. Using R version 3.6.1, CDR3 homology was evaluated through Levenshtein distances (stringdist) along with unrooted phylogenetic trees (ape). Clones were called with MiXCR by TCRdb after fastp trimmed the public reads at Q25, and only in-frame beta chains were retained. Each CDR3 protein appears once, grouped with its most common genes and DNA. TCRdb's processing, not the authors' own work, is the source of the V and J calls. The sample includes some 15,000 distinct CDR3 sequences, with roughly 59% observed a single time. The biggest ten clones account for roughly 10% of the sample.

The paper's findings and limits, for the study overall: Among the post-vaccine SARS-CoV-2-reactive clones in convalescent patients, a median about 87% showed up only after vaccination, which suggests vaccine-specific priming. Of the vaccine-specific clones in convalescent patients, 304 of 307, or nearly all, reacted only to SARS-CoV-2 spike and did not cross-react with common cold coronaviruses. An increase in the median number of SARS-CoV-2-reactive clonotypes from approximately 23 after infection to roughly 38 after vaccination was observed, but the change was not found to be significant. The number of convalescent patients in the study was relatively small, and the study did not examine early timepoints following natural infection.

Recombination joined TRBV27 with TRBJ2-7; 7 central bases correspond to TRBD1. This clonotype was sampled from a human donor who had recovered from COVID-19. The specimen sequenced was CD4+ T cells from blood, cultured in vitro. The sequence in DNA is TGTGCCAGCAGTCCCTCAGGGACAGCTAGCTCCTACGAGCAGTACTTC. Its coded protein is CASSPSGTASSYEQYF.